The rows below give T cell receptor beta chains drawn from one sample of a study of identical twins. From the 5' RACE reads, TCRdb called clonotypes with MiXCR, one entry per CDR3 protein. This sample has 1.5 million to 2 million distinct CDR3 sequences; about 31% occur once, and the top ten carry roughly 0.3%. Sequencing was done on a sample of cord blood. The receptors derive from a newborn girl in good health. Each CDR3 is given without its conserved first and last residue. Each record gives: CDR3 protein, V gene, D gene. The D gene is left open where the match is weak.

CDR3 protein: ASSPRLAGGPIDTQY; V gene: TRBV6-6; D gene: TRBD2
CDR3 protein: ASSHPRGGNTEAF; V gene: TRBV14; D gene: -
CDR3 protein: ASSVEREGRNTGELF; V gene: TRBV9; D gene: TRBD2
CDR3 protein: ASSQVWGTGTSTTDTQY; V gene: TRBV4-1; D gene: -
CDR3 protein: AGSRTGNQPQH; V gene: TRBV7-9; D gene: -
CDR3 protein: ASIGTSGGGEQY; V gene: TRBV2; D gene: TRBD2
CDR3 protein: ASSLAGTSAYERY; V gene: TRBV5-1; D gene: TRBD2
CDR3 protein: SARREGESSYNEQY; V gene: TRBV20-1; D gene: -
CDR3 protein: ASSLATSGGRDTQY; V gene: TRBV7-2; D gene: TRBD2
CDR3 protein: ASSDTRHNQPQH; V gene: TRBV25-1; D gene: -
CDR3 protein: ASSLFWRETTNEKLF; V gene: TRBV28; D gene: -
CDR3 protein: ASRDTSAGELF; V gene: TRBV12-3/TRBV12-4; D gene: TRBD2
CDR3 protein: ASSYSQVHPGTNVLT; V gene: TRBV6-2/TRBV6-3; D gene: -
CDR3 protein: SARSGAHSYNEQF; V gene: TRBV20-1; D gene: -
CDR3 protein: ASSYTDRVSSYEQY; V gene: TRBV6-5; D gene: TRBD1
CDR3 protein: ASSFPIQGGYEQY; V gene: TRBV7-2; D gene: TRBD1
CDR3 protein: ASMRTNSEQY; V gene: TRBV28; D gene: -